These T cell receptor beta chains were read from a single sample in a study of shared clonotypes between healthy human individuals. Some clones are missing from TCRdb's copy, which holds only in-frame ones; the method was immunoSEQ multiplex PCR. The table lists approximately 980,000 clones, approximately 80% of them singletons. Sequencing was carried out using memory CD4+ T cells sorted from blood. The receptors here all came from a man between 18 and 35 years old in good health. The CDR3 runs from the conserved cysteine through the conserved F or W. D genes are given only for firm matches. Clone size appears in some rows only: once, few, many, or a class for an expanded clone.

size	V	J	D	CDR3	DNA
NA	TRBV30	TRBJ1-5	NA	CAWSKQDRLSNQPQHF	TGTGCCTGGAGTAAACAGGACCGACTAAGCAATCAGCCCCAGCATTTT
NA	TRBV29-1	TRBJ1-1	NA	CSVKGHRSFNMNAEAFF	TGCAGCGTAAAGGGTCACAGATCATTTAACATGAACGCTGAAGCTTTCTTT
NA	TRBV7-9	TRBJ1-5	NA	CASSLDYGGQQPQHF	TGTGCCAGCAGCTTAGATTACGGGGGGCAACAGCCCCAGCATTTT
once	TRBV28	TRBJ1-5	TRBD1	CASKLGGTGINQPQHF	TGTGCCAGCAAACTAGGAGGGACAGGTATCAATCAGCCCCAGCATTTT
NA	TRBV30	TRBJ2-1	NA	CAWSREYSSNEQFF	TGTGCCTGGAGTCGGGAGTACAGTTCGAATGAGCAGTTCTTC
NA	TRBV5-6	TRBJ2-7	NA	CASSFTQYEQYF	TGTGCCAGCAGCTTTACCCAGTACGAGCAGTACTTC
NA	TRBV11-2	TRBJ1-1	NA	CASSLSAPQTEAFF	TGTGCCAGCAGCTTATCGGCACCCCAAACTGAAGCTTTCTTT
few	TRBV18	TRBJ2-2	NA	CASSPVVAALNTGELFF	TGTGCCAGCTCACCGGTAGTAGCGGCACTGAACACCGGGGAGCTGTTTTTT
NA	TRBV5-8	TRBJ1-5	TRBD1	CASSSPGQGAEQPQHF	TGTGCCAGCAGCTCCCCGGGACAGGGGGCTGAACAGCCCCAGCATTTT
NA	TRBV19	TRBJ2-1	NA	CASSRGAPLYNEQFF	TGTGCCAGTAGTAGGGGCGCCCCCCTCTACAATGAGCAGTTCTTC
NA	TRBV10-1	TRBJ1-2	NA	CASWGGGKGYTF	TGCGCCAGCTGGGGGGGTGGGAAGGGCTACACCTTC
NA	TRBV25-1	TRBJ1-6	NA	CASTTGQILPLHF	TGTGCCAGCACCACAGGACAAATTCTACCCCTCCACTTT
NA	TRBV18	TRBJ1-2	TRBD1	CASSPSAGGNGYTF	TGTGCCAGCTCACCCTCAGCAGGGGGAAATGGCTACACCTTC
NA	TRBV7-9	TRBJ1-1	NA	CASSYGSLVLVNTEAFF	TGTGCCAGCAGTTATGGATCTCTAGTACTCGTGAACACTGAAGCTTTCTTT
NA	TRBV28	TRBJ2-1	TRBD2	CASSSPGLAGSWGNEQFF	TGTGCCAGCAGTTCTCCCGGACTAGCGGGTTCCTGGGGCAATGAGCAGTTCTTC
NA	TRBV6-1	TRBJ2-7	TRBD1	CASSERDSWPSEQYF	TGTGCCAGCAGTGAGAGGGACAGTTGGCCCTCCGAGCAGTACTTC
NA	TRBV6-5	TRBJ2-7	NA	CASRSQGSEQYF	TGTGCCAGCAGATCACAGGGTAGCGAGCAGTACTTC
NA	TRBV2	TRBJ2-1	TRBD2	CASSEVSGVYNEQFF	TGTGCCAGCAGTGAAGTTAGCGGGGTCTACAATGAGCAGTTCTTC
NA	TRBV7-9	TRBJ2-4	NA	CASSPPDRGKNIQYF	TGTGCCAGCAGCCCCCCCGACAGAGGCAAAAACATTCAGTACTTC
NA	TRBV28	TRBJ2-7	TRBD1	CASSSPDRTYEQYF	TGTGCCAGCAGTTCCCCGGACAGGACCTACGAGCAGTACTTC
NA	TRBV6-5	TRBJ1-5	NA	CASRNDRSQPQHF	TGTGCCAGCAGGAATGACAGGTCTCAGCCCCAGCATTTT
NA	TRBV30	TRBJ2-2	TRBD2	CAWSPPRLAGDPRQDTGELFF	TGTGCCTGGAGCCCCCCTCGGCTAGCGGGAGATCCCCGACAGGACACCGGGGAGCTGTTTTTT
few	TRBV27	TRBJ2-3	NA	CASSLDGKVRNTQYF	TGTGCCAGCAGTTTGGATGGGAAGGTTCGGAATACGCAGTATTTT
NA	TRBV4-3	TRBJ1-3	NA	CASSQDWGSGNTIYF	TGCGCCAGCAGCCAAGATTGGGGTTCTGGAAACACCATATATTTT
NA	TRBV7-2	TRBJ2-7	NA	CASSMGLQNFEQYF	TGTGCCAGCAGCATGGGACTCCAGAACTTCGAGCAGTACTTC
few	TRBV6-1	TRBJ1-1	NA	CASSEAYRVNTEAFF	TGTGCCAGCAGTGAAGCGTACAGGGTAAACACTGAAGCTTTCTTT
NA	TRBV28	TRBJ2-3	NA	CASSITGGVGTDTQYF	TGTGCCAGCAGCATTACAGGGGGGGTGGGCACAGATACGCAGTATTTT
NA	TRBV28	TRBJ2-5	NA	CASTPMRGSYQETQYF	TGTGCCAGCACCCCTATGAGGGGTTCGTACCAAGAGACCCAGTACTTC
NA	TRBV5-1	TRBJ1-4	NA	CASSLWATNEKLFF	TGCGCCAGCAGCTTGTGGGCAACTAATGAAAAACTGTTTTTT
NA	TRBV29-1	TRBJ2-1	NA	CSAPAPGGRGEQFF	TGCAGCGCCCCCGCTCCGGGAGGCAGGGGGGAGCAGTTCTTC
NA	TRBV5-4	TRBJ2-5	TRBD1	CASSSPRTGTKETQYF	TGTGCCAGCAGCTCACCCCGGACAGGGACCAAAGAGACCCAGTACTTC
once	TRBV28	TRBJ2-6	TRBD1	CASSDPGQGDSGANVLTF	TGTGCCAGCAGTGACCCGGGACAGGGAGACTCTGGGGCCAACGTCCTGACTTTC
NA	TRBV19	TRBJ2-2	TRBD2	CASSIREGTGELFF	TGTGCCAGTAGTATAAGGGAGGGAACCGGGGAGCTGTTTTTT
few	TRBV29-1	TRBJ1-2	NA	CSVEPGTQDYGYTF	TGCAGCGTTGAACCAGGGACGCAGGACTATGGCTACACCTTC
NA	TRBV2	TRBJ1-5	TRBD1	CASKRDRMSNQPQHF	TGTGCCAGCAAAAGGGACAGGATGAGCAATCAGCCCCAGCATTTT
NA	TRBV7-7	TRBJ2-5	NA	CASSRGGLETQYF	TGTGCTAGCAGCCGAGGGGGGCTGGAGACCCAGTACTTC
NA	TRBV6-5	TRBJ1-6	TRBD1	CASSQGTVTNSPLHF	TGTGCCAGCAGCCAAGGGACAGTTACTAATTCACCCCTCCACTTT
NA	TRBV11-1	TRBJ2-1	NA	CASSLVGRNEQFF	TGTGCCAGCAGCTTAGTGGGTCGGAATGAGCAGTTCTTC
NA	TRBV30	TRBJ1-2	TRBD1	CAWRTDRAAGYTF	TGTGCCTGGAGGACTGACAGGGCGGCTGGCTACACCTTC
NA	TRBV2	TRBJ2-5	TRBD1	CASRSRGLVTQYF	TGTGCCAGCAGGTCCAGGGGGCTGGTGACCCAGTACTTC
NA	TRBV4-1	TRBJ2-1	TRBD1	CASSQPGTGGNNEQFF	TGCGCCAGCAGCCAACCCGGGACAGGGGGCAACAATGAGCAGTTCTTC
NA	TRBV28	TRBJ1-5	NA	CASRFWDQPQHF	TGTGCCAGCAGGTTTTGGGACCAGCCCCAGCATTTT
NA	TRBV27	TRBJ1-1	TRBD1	CASSLSTGLDTEAFF	TGTGCCAGCAGTTTATCGACAGGGTTGGACACTGAAGCTTTCTTT
NA	TRBV7-9	TRBJ2-5	TRBD2	CASSLRLANQETQYF	TGTGCCAGCAGCCTCAGACTAGCGAATCAAGAGACCCAGTACTTC
NA	TRBV7-8	TRBJ2-7	NA	CASSLAVGNSYEQYF	TGTGCCAGCAGCTTAGCTGTCGGGAACTCCTACGAGCAGTACTTC
NA	TRBV10-3	TRBJ2-5	NA	CAIRDGLGRETQYF	TGTGCCATCAGGGACGGACTTGGTAGGGAGACCCAGTACTTC
NA	TRBV7-8	TRBJ1-4	TRBD1	CAGARGLGEKLFF	TGTGCCGGCGCCAGGGGGCTAGGTGAAAAACTGTTTTTT
NA	TRBV10-3	TRBJ1-6	NA	CAISGGGNSPLHF	TGTGCCATCAGTGGGGGGGGGAATTCACCCCTCCACTTT
NA	TRBV4-1	TRBJ1-1	NA	CASSHPLENAEAFF	TGCGCCAGCAGCCACCCTCTAGAGAACGCTGAAGCTTTCTTT
NA	TRBV6-1	TRBJ1-1	TRBD1	CASSEISQGTGRLF	TGTGCCAGCAGTGAAATAAGTCAAGGGACAGGGCGCTTATTT
NA	TRBV6-4	TRBJ2-6	NA	CASSAGGAAVSGANVLTF	TGTGCCAGCAGTGCGGGTGGGGCAGCAGTCTCTGGGGCCAACGTCCTGACTTTC